Listed below are T cell receptor beta chains from one sample, sequenced in a study of cytomegalovirus exposure and HLA in healthy donors. Sequencing was performed with immunoSEQ multiplex PCR; in TCRdb, only in-frame clones are kept and a portion is missing. The sample yields 150,000 to 200,000 clones, roughly 82% seen once. The sample taken for sequencing was PBMCs. These receptors were obtained from a woman under 30 in good health and CMV-seronegative. CDR3s include the opening cysteine and the closing phenylalanine or tryptophan. D genes are given only for firm matches. Expanded clones are given a class, and other clones once, few, many or no size at all.

D gene,clone size,V gene,J gene,CDR3 protein,CDR3 DNA
-,once,TRBV5-1,TRBJ1-2,CASSFQGLSGYTF,TGCGCCAGCAGCTTTCAGGGTTTGAGTGGCTACACCTTC
-,few,TRBV28,TRBJ1-6,CASSLKTPLHF,TGTGCCAGCAGTTTAAAGACTCCCCTCCACTTT
-,-,TRBV7-9,TRBJ1-4,CASSLEPRGEKLFF,TGTGCCAGCAGCTTAGAACCCCGCGGTGAAAAACTGTTTTTT
-,-,TRBV21-1,TRBJ1-5,CASTTPEDQPQHF,TGTGCCAGCACCACACCGGAGGATCAGCCCCAGCATTTT
-,-,TRBV6-5,TRBJ2-1,CASISSSYNEQFF,TGTGCCAGCATTTCCAGTTCCTACAATGAGCAGTTCTTC
-,once,TRBV21-1,TRBJ2-7,CASSKLPLGPRGLNTDLFDEQYF,TGTGCCAGCAGCAAGCTCCCCCTAGGGCCGCGCGGGTTGAATACTGACTTGTTTGACGAGCAGTACTTC
-,-,TRBV10-2,TRBJ2-3,CASSESHRDTDTQYF,TGCGCCAGCAGTGAGTCCCACAGGGATACAGATACGCAGTATTTT
-,-,TRBV11-2,TRBJ1-3,CASSLAAGRNTIYF,TGTGCCAGCAGCTTAGCGGCAGGGAGAAACACCATATATTTT
TRBD1,-,TRBV6-1,TRBJ2-7,CATPGTGRERNF,TGTGCCACCCCCGGGACAGGGCGAGAAAGGAACTTC
-,-,TRBV18,TRBJ2-1,CASSPWGAYNEQFF,TGTGCCAGCTCACCTTGGGGGGCCTACAATGAGCAGTTCTTC
-,-,TRBV6-5,TRBJ1-1,CASNAQWQGRTEAFF,TGTGCCAGCAATGCGCAGTGGCAGGGGCGAACTGAAGCTTTCTTT
-,-,TRBV11-2,TRBJ1-2,CASSLQGRGYGYTF,TGTGCCAGCAGCTTGCAGGGGCGAGGCTATGGCTACACCTTC
-,many,TRBV11-3,TRBJ2-1,CASSLDRDNEQFF,TGTGCCAGCAGCTTAGACCGGGACAATGAGCAGTTCTTC
TRBD1,few,TRBV30,TRBJ1-2,CAWSVIGTGTGVFAEYGYTF,TGTGCCTGGAGTGTAATAGGAACGGGGACAGGGGTCTTTGCTGAGTATGGCTACACCTTC
-,-,TRBV27,TRBJ1-5,CASSLVGGNQPQHF,TGTGCCAGCAGTTTGGTAGGGGGCAATCAGCCCCAGCATTTT
-,-,TRBV14,TRBJ2-1,CASSQRTYSSYNEQFF,TGTGCCAGCAGCCAGAGGACTTACAGCTCCTACAATGAGCAGTTCTTC
-,-,TRBV5-1,TRBJ2-1,CASSFGAGTSGSGWSKFF,-
TRBD1,-,TRBV27,TRBJ1-1,CASSWDRDTEAFF,TGTGCCAGCAGTTGGGACAGGGACACTGAAGCTTTCTTT
-,-,TRBV13,TRBJ2-2,CASSFQQGYTGELFF,TGTGCCAGCAGCTTTCAACAGGGATACACCGGGGAGCTGTTTTTT
TRBD2,-,TRBV5-1,TRBJ2-3,CASSLDLAGGRADTQYF,TGCGCCAGCAGCTTGGATCTAGCGGGAGGTCGAGCAGATACGCAGTATTTT
-,-,TRBV29-1,TRBJ1-5,CSVEDFPGGQPQHF,TGCAGCGTTGAAGACTTCCCAGGAGGGCAGCCCCAGCATTTT
TRBD1,-,TRBV6-5,TRBJ1-2,CASSYDRGMGGYTF,TGTGCCAGCAGTTACGACAGGGGAATGGGTGGCTACACCTTC
TRBD2,-,TRBV5-1,TRBJ2-2,CASMGLAGSTGELFF,TGCGCCAGCATGGGACTAGCGGGAAGCACCGGGGAGCTGTTTTTT
TRBD2,-,TRBV7-2,TRBJ2-7,CASSLGLAGTYKTYEQYF,TGTGCCAGCAGCTTAGGACTAGCGGGGACCTACAAGACCTACGAGCAGTACTTC
-,few,TRBV11-2,TRBJ1-6,CASSSVNSPLHF,TGTGCCAGCAGCTCGGTTAATTCACCCCTCCACTTT
TRBD2,-,TRBV18,TRBJ2-1,CASSPPYGRAQTSQGNEQFF,TGTGCCAGCTCACCACCGTACGGGAGGGCCCAGACGAGTCAGGGCAATGAGCAGTTCTTC
-,-,TRBV7-9,TRBJ2-1,CASSFSGSSYNEQFF,TGTGCCAGCAGCTTCTCAGGTAGCTCCTACAATGAGCAGTTCTTC
TRBD2,-,TRBV19,TRBJ2-7,CASSTIGTSGRNYEQYF,TGTGCCAGTAGTACGATCGGGACTAGCGGGAGGAACTACGAGCAGTACTTC
TRBD2,-,TRBV19,TRBJ2-5,CASAKGEGVETQYF,TGTGCCAGTGCTAAAGGGGAGGGAGTGGAGACCCAGTACTTC
TRBD1,-,TRBV7-9,TRBJ1-1,CASSLGLVMTGVWNTEAFF,TGTGCCAGCAGCTTAGGCCTGGTTATGACAGGGGTTTGGAACACTGAAGCTTTCTTT
-,-,TRBV9,TRBJ1-5,CASSEHAGNQPQHF,TGTGCCAGCAGCGAACACGCGGGCAATCAGCCCCAGCATTTT
TRBD1,-,TRBV23-1,TRBJ1-5,CASSQGQGAANQPQHF,TGCGCCAGCAGTCAGGGACAGGGGGCAGCCAATCAGCCCCAGCATTTT
-,-,TRBV27,TRBJ2-5,CASSLAVSSPFRETQYF,TGTGCCAGCAGTTTAGCGGTGTCTAGCCCATTCAGGGAGACCCAGTACTTC
TRBD1,few,TRBV18,TRBJ1-2,CASSQGQDYGYTF,TGTGCCAGCTCACAAGGACAGGACTATGGCTACACCTTC
TRBD2,few,TRBV10-1,TRBJ2-1,CASSGNEAGGYNEQFF,TGCGCCAGCAGTGGCAACGAAGCGGGGGGCTACAATGAGCAGTTCTTC
TRBD2,-,TRBV9,TRBJ2-1,CASSEGAGGFVNEQFF,TGTGCCAGCAGCGAAGGAGCGGGGGGGTTTGTGAATGAGCAGTTCTTC